Shown below are 27 T cell receptor beta chains from a single sample sequenced in a study of blood T cell repertoires in COVID-19 (dated by TCRdb to the early 2020s). Libraries were constructed by the immunoSEQ multiplex PCR assay. Entries here come from immuneACCESS through TCRdb and include only in-frame sequences with V and J called. Some clones fail to appear in such tables; in the studies checked, an unresolved V gene covers under half of the shortfall, and the cause of the remainder is unknown. This sample lists some 130,000 clones; around nine tenths were detected once. The ten largest clonotypes hold 9.5% to 12% of the sample. Sequenced input: peripheral blood. All receptors derive from a woman aged 70-85 years with COVID-19, enrolled during active disease.

The V gene is TRBV12-3 or TRBV12-4, the J gene TRBJ2-2; the D is unclear. The CDR3 has 12 amino acids. Trimming removed 7 bases at V and 6 bases at J, with 9 bases between. CDR3 region: CASNPPAGELFF. The CDR3 DNA reads TGTGCCAGCAACCCCCCAGCCGGGGAGCTGTTTTTT.

V is TRBV2 and J is TRBJ1-1, with a tentative D call TRBD1 (6 bases). Trimming took 6 bases from V and 0 from J, leaving 14 bases between them. The CDR3 loop spans 15 amino acids. In germline, CDR1 is SNHLY, CDR2 FYNNEI. The CDR3 sequence: CASSDRTAMNTEAFF. The CDR3 region has the DNA TGTGCCAGCAGCGACCGGACAGCCATGAACACTGAAGCTTTCTTT.

The genes are TRBV28 and TRBJ1-1; D is possibly TRBD1 (5 bases). Germline V gene data show CDR1 as MDHEN and CDR2 as SYDVKM. The CDR3 runs to 15 residues. V lost 6 bases, J lost 6 bases, and 20 bases lay in between. The CDR3 coding sequence is TGTGCCAGCAGGGACATGCTTGGATCGGGGGCTGAAGCTTTCTTT. It specifies CASRDMLGSGAEAFF.

V is TRBV7-7 and J is TRBJ2-1, with D possibly matching TRBD2 (6 bases). Trimming removed 1 base from V and 5 bases from J, with 6 bases in between. CDR3 size: 13 residues. Germline V gene lookup returns CDR1 SSHAT and CDR2 FNYEAQ (reference sequence). The CDR3 loop is CASSLGRDNEQFF. Here the CDR3 DNA reads TGTGCCAGCAGCTTAGGGAGGGACAATGAGCAGTTCTTC.

The chain is built from TRBV5-1 and TRBJ2-5, with 13 nucleotides matching TRBD2. The CDR3 has 18 residues. The germline gives CDR1 SGHRS, CDR2 YFSETQ. The junction had 10 bases not matched to a gene; V was cut back by 0 bases and J by 5 bases. CDR3 region: CASSLALRLAGGGETQYF. Here the CDR3 DNA reads TGCGCCAGCAGCTTGGCCCTACGACTAGCGGGGGGCGGGGAGACCCAGTACTTC.

This CDR3 reads CASTPGTKQYEQYF. CDR3 sequence (DNA): TGTGCCAGCACCCCCGGGACTAAACAATACGAGCAGTACTTC. The chain has TRBV2 and TRBJ2-7, with 7 bases that match TRBD2. J gave up 4 bases and V 7 bases, and 10 bases lay outside the gene matches. This CDR3 comprises 14 residues. Germline CDR1 is SNHLY and CDR2 is FYNNEI.

J is TRBJ2-3 and V is TRBV2; a weak D match, TRBD1 (5 bases). CDR1 and CDR2 (germline): SNHLY, FYNNEI. The CDR3 contains 14 residues. V shed 5 bases and J shed 6 bases, with 15 bases lying between them. In DNA, the CDR3 is TGTGCCAGCAGTATGTACCAGGGTTTCGATACGCAGTATTTT. It yields the protein CASSMYQGFDTQYF.

The chain employs TRBV28 and TRBJ2-1, with 9 bases aligning to TRBD1. CDR3 length: 17 residues. V trimming: 7 bases; J trimming: 7 bases; junction bases outside the gene matches: 17. In germline, CDR1 is MDHEN, CDR2 SYDVKM. The chain's CDR3 is CASTRLLGQGTGNEQFF. As DNA, the CDR3 is TGTGCCAGCACCCGTTTGCTTGGACAGGGGACCGGTAATGAGCAGTTCTTC.

The CDR3: CASSLRDRVSEAFF. The CDR3 nucleotides read TGTGCCAGCTCACTAAGGGACAGGGTATCTGAAGCTTTCTTT. V gene TRBV18 combines with J gene TRBJ1-1; 9 bases map to TRBD1. This CDR3 comprises 14 residues. CDR1 KGHSH and CDR2 LQKENI come from the germline V gene. Germline trimming cut 4 bases from V and 6 bases from J; bases unmatched to any gene: 6.

The chain is built from TRBV6-5 and TRBJ1-3; D not resolved. This CDR3 is 15 amino acids long. Trimming took 7 bases from V and 2 from J, leaving 15 bases between them. The germline V gene encodes CDR1 MNHEY and CDR2 SVGAGI. The CDR3 region is CASTGGRQPGNTIYF. The CDR3 nucleotides read TGTGCCAGCACGGGAGGTAGACAACCTGGAAACACCATATATTTT.

V and J are TRBV6-5 and TRBJ1-1, with D perhaps matching TRBD1 (6 bases). Germline V gives CDR1 MNHEY, CDR2 SVGAGI. V gave up 5 bases and J gave up 3 bases, with 16 bases separating them. The CDR3 has 15 amino acids. CDR3 in DNA: TGTGCCAGCAGTCCCTACAGGGAACCGGACACTGAAGCTTTCTTT. It yields the protein CASSPYREPDTEAFF.

The rearrangement links TRBV1 to TRBJ1-4. TRBV1 is described as a pseudogene. CDR3 length: 17 amino acids. This CDR3 is CTSSQVVAGPANEKLFF. CDR3 coding DNA: TGCACCAGCAGCCAAGTTGTAGCGGGGCCTGCTAATGAAAAACTGTTTTTT.

In this sample, this clone turned up a few times. This rearrangement joins TRBV12-3 or TRBV12-4 to TRBJ1-2; TRBD1 is a possible D gene (6 bases). Trimming stripped 6 bases from V and 8 bases from J, with 16 bases between. This CDR3 comprises 13 residues. CDR3 protein: CASSQGGVWGYTF. CDR3 DNA: TGTGCCAGCAGCCAAGGGGGGGTGTGGGGCTACACCTTC.

At least ten counts were recorded for this clone. The rearrangement uses TRBV6-1 and TRBJ2-1; maybe TRBD1 (5 bases). CDR3 length: 16 amino acids. The ends were cut back, 3 bases at V and 2 bases at J, with 14 bases in the middle. CDR1 and CDR2 from the germline V gene are MNHNS and SASEGT. The CDR3 here is CASSDSQGRTYNEQFF. DNA for the CDR3: TGTGCCAGCAGTGATAGTCAGGGAAGGACCTACAATGAGCAGTTCTTC.

This chain joins TRBV6-1 and TRBJ1-1; TRBD1 matches at 8 bases. The CDR3 loop spans 14 amino acids. Per germline, CDR1 MNHNS and CDR2 SASEGT. V trimming: 7 bases; J trimming: 0 bases; junction bases outside the gene matches: 4. For the CDR3, the DNA is TGTGCCAGCACTCTGGACAGGGTGAACACTGAAGCTTTCTTT. This translates into CASTLDRVNTEAFF.

This chain joins TRBV2 and TRBJ2-3; 7 bases match TRBD2. After removal of 8 bases from V and 11 bases from J, the junction contained 10 bases not matched to a gene. CDR1 and CDR2 from the germline V gene are SNHLY and FYNNEI. The CDR3 covers 12 residues. The CDR3 region has the DNA TGTGCCAGCGCAAGCCTAGCGGTTCAGCAGTATTTT. Translated, it gives CASASLAVQQYF. Together with reference TRBV2 and TRBJ2-3, the CDR3 gives the full variable domain: EPEVTQTPSHQVTQMGQEVILRCVPISNHLYFYWYRQILGQKVEFLVSFYNNEISEKSEIFDDQFSVERPDGSNFTLKIRSTKLEDSAMYFCASASLAVQQYFGPGTRLTVL.

The rearrangement uses TRBV18 and TRBJ1-2; TRBD1 aligns across 8 bases. V shed 3 bases, J shed 5 bases, and the junction held 8 bases outside the gene matches. The germline V gene encodes CDR1 KGHSH and CDR2 LQKENI. This CDR3 is built from 15 residues. CDR3: CASSPQDRAPYGYTF. The CDR3 region has the DNA TGTGCCAGCTCACCCCAGGACAGGGCCCCGTATGGCTACACCTTC.

The chain recombines TRBV3-1 (or the pseudogene TRBV3-2) with TRBJ2-5, with D possibly being TRBD2 (6 bases). CDR3 size: 18 residues. CDR1 is LGHDT, CDR2 YNNKEL, per germline (reference sequence). V lost 1 base to trimming and J lost 7 bases, with 25 bases between them. Written as DNA, the CDR3 is TGTGCCAGCAGCCAAGGGGCGGTGGCCGGGACTTTCGTGGGGACCCAGTACTTC. Translation: CASSQGAVAGTFVGTQYF.

This sequence joins TRBV18 and TRBJ2-7; maybe TRBD2 (6 bases). Germline assignment: CDR1 KGHSH and CDR2 LQKENI. The CDR3 length is 15 residues. V was shortened by 3 bases and J by 4 bases, with 16 bases between the two germline ends. For the CDR3, the DNA is TGTGCCAGCTCACCGGTTGGCGGGGAGGCTTACGAGCAGTACTTC. Its protein is CASSPVGGEAYEQYF.

This clone was counted a single time. The chain uses TRBV5-1 and TRBJ2-6; 7 positions agree with TRBD2. CDR3 length: 15 residues. CDR1 and CDR2 (germline): SGHRS, YFSETQ. V dropped 4 bases and J dropped 4; count of bases not matched to a gene: 5. DNA for the CDR3: TGCGCCAGCAGCCTCCGGGGGGAAGGGGCCAACGTCCTGACTTTC. It translates to CASSLRGEGANVLTF.

This clone was picked up a small number of times. This chain joins TRBV5-4 and TRBJ2-7, with 8 nucleotides matching TRBD2. With V trimmed by 0 bases and J by 6 bases, 2 bases remained unmatched. The CDR3 is 13 amino acids. Germline loops: CDR1 SGHNT, CDR2 YYREEE (reference sequence). The CDR3 sequence is CASSLATSAEQYF. The CDR3 region has the DNA TGTGCCAGCAGCTTGGCGACTAGCGCCGAGCAGTACTTC.

This chain joins TRBV7-8 and TRBJ1-5; TRBD1 aligns across 9 bases. The trim removed 5 bases at V and 3 bases at J, leaving 5 bases unmatched. CDR3 length: 15 residues. Germline V lookup: CDR1 SGHVS, CDR2 FQNEAQ. The CDR3 protein is CASSKGTGNNQPQHF. DNA of the CDR3: TGTGCCAGCAGCAAAGGGACAGGGAACAATCAGCCCCAGCATTTT.

A single count supports this clone. The gene calls are TRBV4-1 and TRBJ2-5; a weak D match, TRBD1 (6 bases). V was trimmed by 2 bases and J by 2 bases, leaving 18 bases between them. CDR1 and CDR2 from the germline V gene are MGHRA and YSYEKL. The CDR3 extends over 17 amino acids. CDR3: CASSQPPRGQGQETQYF. CDR3 DNA sequence: TGCGCCAGCAGCCAACCTCCCCGAGGGCAGGGGCAAGAGACCCAGTACTTC.

The chain carries TRBV5-1 and TRBJ2-6; D remains ambiguous. The germline V and J ends were trimmed by 0 bases and 0 bases, with 4 bases remaining between them. This CDR3 is 15 amino acids long. Germline loops: CDR1 SGHRS, CDR2 YFSETQ. CDR3 protein: CASSLGSSGANVLTF. Written as DNA, the CDR3 is TGCGCCAGCAGCTTGGGCAGCTCTGGGGCCAACGTCCTGACTTTC.

The chain employs TRBV10-3 and TRBJ2-1; 9 bases align to TRBD2. Germline CDR1 reads ENHRY; CDR2 reads SYGVKD. CDR3 length equals 16 residues. V lost 0 bases to trimming and J lost 8 bases; unmatched junction nucleotides: 8. The CDR3 sequence is CAISESGSGGRHEQFF. CDR3 in DNA: TGTGCCATCAGTGAGTCAGGTAGCGGGGGTCGCCATGAGCAGTTCTTC.

The CDR3 sequence is CASSVLLAWGGLAKNIQYF. CDR3 nucleotide sequence: TGTGCCAGCAGCGTATTACTAGCATGGGGGGGCTTAGCCAAAAACATTCAGTACTTC. The V and J genes are TRBV7-2 and TRBJ2-4; D might be TRBD2 (7 bases). With 5 bases removed from V and 0 bases from J, the gap between germline ends came to 23 bases. In germline, CDR1 is SGHTA, CDR2 FQGNSA. The CDR3 sequence is 19 residues long.

The chain recombines TRBV28 with TRBJ2-2; 10 bases are shared with TRBD1. With 2 bases clipped from V and 8 bases from J, the junction kept 2 bases outside the gene matches. Germline lookup yields CDR1 MDHEN and CDR2 SYDVKM. This CDR3 comprises 14 residues. This CDR3 is CASSLLDRGGELFF. DNA of the CDR3: TGTGCCAGCAGTTTACTGGACAGGGGGGGGGAGCTGTTTTTT.